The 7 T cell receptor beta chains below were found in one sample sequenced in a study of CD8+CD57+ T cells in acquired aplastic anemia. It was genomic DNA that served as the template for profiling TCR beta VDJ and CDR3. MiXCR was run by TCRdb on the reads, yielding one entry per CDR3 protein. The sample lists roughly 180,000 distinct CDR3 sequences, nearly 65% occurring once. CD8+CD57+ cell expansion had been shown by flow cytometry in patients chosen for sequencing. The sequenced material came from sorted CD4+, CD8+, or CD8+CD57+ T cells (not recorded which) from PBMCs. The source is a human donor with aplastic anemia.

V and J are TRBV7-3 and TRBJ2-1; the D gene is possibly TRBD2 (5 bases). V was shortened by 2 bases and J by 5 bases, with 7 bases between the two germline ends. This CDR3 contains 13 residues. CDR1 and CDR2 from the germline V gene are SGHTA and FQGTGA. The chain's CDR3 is CASSLLRDNEQFF. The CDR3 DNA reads TGTGCCAGCAGCTTATTGAGGGACAATGAGCAGTTCTTC.

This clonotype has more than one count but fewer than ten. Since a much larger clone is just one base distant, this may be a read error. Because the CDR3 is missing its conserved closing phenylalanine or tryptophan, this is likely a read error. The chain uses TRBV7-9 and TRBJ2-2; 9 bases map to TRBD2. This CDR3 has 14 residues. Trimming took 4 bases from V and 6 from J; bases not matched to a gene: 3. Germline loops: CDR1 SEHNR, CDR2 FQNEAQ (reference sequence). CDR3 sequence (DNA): TGTGCCAGCAGCTCTAGCGGGGACCCCGGGGAGCTGTTTTCT. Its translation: CASSSSGDPGELFS.

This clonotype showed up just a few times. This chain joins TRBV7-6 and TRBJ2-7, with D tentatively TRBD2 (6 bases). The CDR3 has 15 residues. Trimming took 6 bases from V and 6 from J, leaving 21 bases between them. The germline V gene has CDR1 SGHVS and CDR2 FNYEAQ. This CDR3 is CASSLNGGAPTEQYF. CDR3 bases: TGTGCCAGCAGTCTTAACGGAGGGGCGCCTACCGAGCAGTACTTC.

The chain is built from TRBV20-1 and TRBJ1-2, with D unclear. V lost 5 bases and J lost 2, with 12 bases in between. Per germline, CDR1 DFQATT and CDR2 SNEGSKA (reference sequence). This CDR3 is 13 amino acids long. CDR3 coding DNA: TGCAGTGCTTCGTACTCCCCGAACTATGGCTACACCTTC. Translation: CSASYSPNYGYTF.

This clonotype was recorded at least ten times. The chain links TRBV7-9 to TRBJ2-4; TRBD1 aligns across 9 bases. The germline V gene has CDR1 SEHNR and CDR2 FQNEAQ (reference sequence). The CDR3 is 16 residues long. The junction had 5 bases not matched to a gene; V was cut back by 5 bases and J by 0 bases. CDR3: CASSGGTGRAKNIQYF. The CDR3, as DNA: TGTGCCAGCAGCGGAGGGACAGGGAGAGCCAAAAACATTCAGTACTTC.

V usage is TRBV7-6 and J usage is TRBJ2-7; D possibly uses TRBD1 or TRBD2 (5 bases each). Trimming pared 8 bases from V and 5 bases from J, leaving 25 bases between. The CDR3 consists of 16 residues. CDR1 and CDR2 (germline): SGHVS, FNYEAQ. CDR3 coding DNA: TGTGCCAGCTCACCTGGAAGACAGCGGTCGAGGGACGAGCAGTACTTC. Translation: CASSPGRQRSRDEQYF.

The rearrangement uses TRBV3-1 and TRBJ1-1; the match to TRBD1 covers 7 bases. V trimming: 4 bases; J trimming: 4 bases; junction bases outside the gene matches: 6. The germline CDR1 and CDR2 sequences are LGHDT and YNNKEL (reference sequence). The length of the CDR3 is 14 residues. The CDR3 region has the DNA TGTGCCAGCAGCCTAAAGGGGGCGTTCACTGAAGCTTTCTTT. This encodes CASSLKGAFTEAFF.